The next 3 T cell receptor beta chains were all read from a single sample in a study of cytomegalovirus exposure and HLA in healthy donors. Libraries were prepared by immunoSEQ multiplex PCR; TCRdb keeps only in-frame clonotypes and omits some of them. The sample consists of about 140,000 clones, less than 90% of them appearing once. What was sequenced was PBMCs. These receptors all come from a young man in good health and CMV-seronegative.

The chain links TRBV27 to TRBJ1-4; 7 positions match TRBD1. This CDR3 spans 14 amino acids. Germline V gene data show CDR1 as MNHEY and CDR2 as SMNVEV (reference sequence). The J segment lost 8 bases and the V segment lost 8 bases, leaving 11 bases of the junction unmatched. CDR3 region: CASQPRGLREKLFF. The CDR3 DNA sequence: TGTGCCAGCCAGCCGAGGGGGCTACGGGAAAAACTGTTTTTT.

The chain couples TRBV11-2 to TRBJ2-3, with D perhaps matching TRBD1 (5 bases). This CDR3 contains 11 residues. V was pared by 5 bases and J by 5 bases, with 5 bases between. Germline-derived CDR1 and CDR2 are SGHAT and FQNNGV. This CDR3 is CASSQGDTQYF. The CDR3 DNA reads TGTGCCAGCAGCCAGGGAGATACGCAGTATTTT.

CDR3 sequence (DNA): TGTGCCAGCAGTGTCGGGACAGGGATCAATCAGCCCCAGCATTTT. This encodes CASSVGTGINQPQHF. V and J are TRBV2 and TRBJ1-5; 9 bases fit TRBD1. V shed 4 bases and J 3 bases; nucleotides not matched to a gene: 4. CDR3 length equals 15 residues. Germline V gene sequence: CDR1 SNHLY, CDR2 FYNNEI.